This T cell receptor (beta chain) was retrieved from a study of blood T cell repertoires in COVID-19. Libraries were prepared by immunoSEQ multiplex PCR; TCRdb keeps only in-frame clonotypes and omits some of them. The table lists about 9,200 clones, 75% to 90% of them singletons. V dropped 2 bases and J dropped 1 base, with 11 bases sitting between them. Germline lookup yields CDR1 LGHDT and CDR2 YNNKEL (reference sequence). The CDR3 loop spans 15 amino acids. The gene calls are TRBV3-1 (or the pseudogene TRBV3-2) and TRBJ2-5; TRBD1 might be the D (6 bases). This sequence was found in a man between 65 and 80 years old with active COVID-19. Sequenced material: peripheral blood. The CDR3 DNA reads TGTGCCAGCAGCCAACCGGGACACCCCCAAGAGACCCAGTACTTC. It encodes CASSQPGHPQETQYF.